These T cell receptor beta chains were read from a single sample in a study of T cell repertoires in ileal Crohn's disease. Repertoires were generated with immunoSEQ multiplex PCR, while TCRdb's copy carries only in-frame clones and drops some. This sample has more than 3,000 clones, with under 75% found just once. Material for sequencing was ileal tissue. These receptors came from an adult with Crohn's disease. CDR3s include the opening cysteine and the closing phenylalanine or tryptophan. A D gene is named only where the DNA matches it firmly. Clone size is not always given. Where it is, it says once, few, many or a class for expanded clones.

V,size,D,J,DNA,CDR3
TRBV5-1,few,TRBD2,TRBJ2-1,TGCGCCAGCAGCTTGACTAGCGGAGTTTACAATGAGCAGTTCTTC,CASSLTSGVYNEQFF
TRBV7-8,.,.,TRBJ1-1,TGTGCCAGCAGCTTACTCCTTCCAGGGAACACTGAAGCTTTCTTT,CASSLLLPGNTEAFF
TRBV7-2,large,.,TRBJ2-2,TGTGCCAGCAGCCCGGTCGGGGCGAACACCGGGGAGCTGTTTTTT,CASSPVGANTGELFF
TRBV7-3,.,.,TRBJ2-4,TGTGCCAGCAGCTTAAAAGGCCCTCGGCATTGGGGTGGGAGTAAGAACATTCAGTACTTC,CASSLKGPRHWGGSKNIQYF
TRBV19,.,.,TRBJ1-2,TGTGCCAGTAGTTTGGACAGTCTCTATGGCTTCACCTTC,CASSLDSLYGFTF
TRBV2,.,.,TRBJ1-2,TGTGCCAGCAGGTGGGGGAAGTCCTATGGCTACACCTTC,CASRWGKSYGYTF
TRBV7-9,once,.,TRBJ2-5,TGTGCCAGCAGCTTAGTGGGGAAGGAAGAGACCCAGTACTTC,CASSLVGKEETQYF
TRBV4-2,few,TRBD2,TRBJ2-1,TGTGCCAGCAGCCAATCCCTCAGGGCGGGAGCCAACAATGAGCAGTTCTTC,CASSQSLRAGANNEQFF
TRBV27,few,.,TRBJ2-7,TGTGCCAGCAGTCTCTACCCGGAAACCTACGAGCAGTACTTC,CASSLYPETYEQYF
TRBV2,few,TRBD2,TRBJ2-2,TGTGCCAGCAGTTGGACTAGCGGGAGATCCGGGGAGCTGTTTTTT,CASSWTSGRSGELFF
TRBV7-2,.,.,TRBJ2-4,TGTGCCAGCAGCAGGAGGACAGAACTAGCCAAAAACATTCAGTACTTC,CASSRRTELAKNIQYF
TRBV6-6,.,.,TRBJ1-2,TGTGCCAGCAGTTCGGGGGTAGGTGGCTACACCTTC,CASSSGVGGYTF
TRBV5-4,.,.,TRBJ1-3,TGTGCCAGCAGCTTGGCCGGGGGGGCTCGTGGAAACACCATATATTTT,CASSLAGGARGNTIYF
TRBV30,.,TRBD1,TRBJ2-2,TGTGCCTGGAGTGTACGGGGACAGGGAATCGGGGAGCTGTTTTTT,CAWSVRGQGIGELFF
TRBV5-1,.,.,TRBJ2-1,TGCGCCAGCAGCTTATGGGACAATGAGCAGTTCTTC,CASSLWDNEQFF
TRBV19,few,.,TRBJ2-6,TGTGCCAGTCTTAAGTCTGGGGCCAACGTCCTGACTTTC,CASLKSGANVLTF
TRBV7-2,.,.,TRBJ1-5,TGTGCCAGCAGCTTAGACGCAGCTTCCAATGGGCCCCAGCATTTT,CASSLDAASNGPQHF
TRBV11-2,.,.,TRBJ1-1,TGTGCCAGCAGCTTAGATCTACGGGGAACTGAAGCTTTCTTT,CASSLDLRGTEAFF
TRBV9,.,.,TRBJ1-1,TGTGCCAGCAGCGTAGATTGGGTTTCAGAGGTGGGGACTGAAGCTTTCTTT,CASSVDWVSEVGTEAFF
TRBV5-1,.,.,TRBJ2-2,TGCGCCAGCAGCGTGAACACCGGGGAGCTGTTTTTT,CASSVNTGELFF
TRBV27,.,.,TRBJ2-6,TGTGCCAGCAGTGTCTCTGGGGCCAACGTCCTGACTTTC,CASSVSGANVLTF
TRBV9,.,.,TRBJ2-3,TGTGCCAGCAGCTTAGGAGATACGCAGTATTTT,CASSLGDTQYF
TRBV9,few,.,TRBJ2-3,TGTGCCAGCAGCGCCATCCTCGCAGATACGCAGTATTTT,CASSAILADTQYF
TRBV7-9,.,.,TRBJ1-2,TGTGCCAGCAGCACTGACGGGACGTACTATGGCTACACCTTC,CASSTDGTYYGYTF
TRBV30,.,TRBD2,TRBJ2-1,TGTGCCTGGAGTCCGAGCGGGAGTAGAAATGAGCAGTTCTTC,CAWSPSGSRNEQFF
TRBV7-3,.,.,TRBJ1-1,TGTGCCAGCAGCTTAATGGAGAACACTGAAGCTTTCTTT,CASSLMENTEAFF
TRBV5-6,.,.,TRBJ1-4,TGTGCCAGCAGCCCTGACAGAACTAATGAAAAACTGTTTTTT,CASSPDRTNEKLFF